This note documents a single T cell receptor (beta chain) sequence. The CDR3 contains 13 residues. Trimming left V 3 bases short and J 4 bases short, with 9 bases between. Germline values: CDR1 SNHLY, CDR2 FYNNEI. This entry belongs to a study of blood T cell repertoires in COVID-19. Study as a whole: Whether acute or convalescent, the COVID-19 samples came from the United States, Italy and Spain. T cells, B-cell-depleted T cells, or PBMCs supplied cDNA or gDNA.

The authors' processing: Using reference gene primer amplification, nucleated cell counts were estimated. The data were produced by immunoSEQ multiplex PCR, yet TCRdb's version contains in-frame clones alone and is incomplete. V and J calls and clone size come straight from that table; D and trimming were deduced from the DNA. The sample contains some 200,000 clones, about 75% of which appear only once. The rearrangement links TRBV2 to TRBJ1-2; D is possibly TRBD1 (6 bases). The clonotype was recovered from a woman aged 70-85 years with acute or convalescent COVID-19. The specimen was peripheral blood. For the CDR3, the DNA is TGTGCCAGCAGTGATGGGGGCACCTATGGCTACACCTTC. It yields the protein CASSDGGTYGYTF.